The 10 T cell receptor beta chains listed next were all sequenced from one sample in a study of cytomegalovirus exposure and HLA in healthy donors. The PCR made use of 60 Vbeta and 13 Jbeta primers. Sequenced by immunoSEQ multiplex PCR; TCRdb stores in-frame clones only, minus some. The sample consists of about 68,000 clones, 70% to 90% of them appearing once. Sample: PBMCs. Receptor source: a human donor in good health.

V and J are TRBV7-2 and TRBJ2-2, with 8 positions matching TRBD2. Germline assignment: CDR1 SGHTA and CDR2 FQGNSA. The CDR3 has 16 amino acids. Trimming removed 1 base from V and 7 bases from J; junction bases left unmatched: 8. The CDR3 nucleotides are TGTGCCAGCAGCTTAGATCCCCGGGGGGGCCGCGGGGAGCTGTTTTTT. Encoded protein: CASSLDPRGGRGELFF.

This rearrangement joins TRBV19 to TRBJ1-6, with a tentative D call TRBD1 (5 bases). This CDR3 spans 16 amino acids. Looked up from germline, CDR1 is LNHDA and CDR2 is SQIVND (reference sequence). Trimming shortened V by 3 bases and J by 10 bases, and 19 bases separated the two germline ends. The CDR3 here is CASSMAQGRVRSPLHF. The CDR3 coding sequence is TGTGCCAGTAGTATGGCTCAGGGTAGGGTTAGATCACCCCTCCACTTT.

The chain joins TRBV5-4 to TRBJ1-3; D may be TRBD1 (5 bases). The V end was cut by 2 bases, the J end by 4 bases, with 10 bases between. The CDR3 covers 14 residues. The germline V gene has CDR1 SGHNT and CDR2 YYREEE (reference sequence). CDR3 nucleotide sequence: TGTGCCAGCAGCTTACCAGGGAGGGGAAACACCATATATTTT. Translation gives CASSLPGRGNTIYF.

The V call is TRBV9, the J call TRBJ2-2; 12 bases agree with TRBD1. The germline V gene has CDR1 SGDLS and CDR2 YYNGEE. V shed 2 bases and J 7 bases; nucleotides not matched to a gene: 3. The CDR3 extends over 15 amino acids. The CDR3 DNA is TGTGCCAGCAGCGTGGGGACAGGGGGCATCGGGGAGCTGTTTTTT. Its protein is CASSVGTGGIGELFF.

This chain joins TRBV11-2 and TRBJ2-7; D might be TRBD1 (6 bases). CDR1 and CDR2 (germline): SGHAT, FQNNGV. Trimming removed 0 bases from V and 1 base from J, with 7 bases in between. The CDR3 covers 14 residues. The CDR3 DNA reads as TGTGCCAGCAGCTTAGATAGGGGGTCCTACGAGCAGTACTTC. Amino acids: CASSLDRGSYEQYF.

J is TRBJ2-5 and V is TRBV15; maybe TRBD2 (7 bases). The CDR3 is 16 amino acids. Between the trimmed V and J ends, which lost 0 bases and 11 bases, there was a span of 22 bases. The V gene's germline CDR1 is LNHNV and CDR2 YYDKDF (reference sequence). CDR3 DNA: TGTGCCACCAGCAGAGATAGGAGGGGGGGGCTGGGGGAGCAGTACTTC. Amino acids: CATSRDRRGGLGEQYF.

The chain uses TRBV11-2 and TRBJ2-1; 7 bases align to TRBD1. V lost 2 bases, J lost 8 bases, and 3 bases stayed unmatched. CDR1 is SGHAT and CDR2 is FQNNGV in the germline V gene. The CDR3 extends over 13 amino acids. CDR3 DNA sequence: TGTGCCAGCAGCTTACACAGGGGCTATGAGCAGTTCTTC. This sequence encodes CASSLHRGYEQFF.

This clone was observed a handful of times. The rearrangement links TRBV7-2 to TRBJ2-2; the match to TRBD1 covers 8 bases. The CDR3 totals 15 residues. CDR1 and CDR2 from the germline V gene are SGHTA and FQGNSA. Unmatched junction bases numbered 7, after V lost 5 bases and J lost 5 bases. The CDR3 protein is CASSPRRQGTGELFF. Here the CDR3 DNA reads TGTGCCAGCAGCCCCCGAAGACAGGGGACCGGGGAGCTGTTTTTT. The full variable domain, rest sourced from reference TRBV7-2 and TRBJ2-2, is GAGVSQSPSNKVTEKGKDVELRCDPISGHTALYWYRQSLGQGLEFLIYFQGNSAPDKSGLPSDRFSAERTGGSVSTLTIQRTQQEDSAVYLCASSPRRQGTGELFFGEGSRLTVL.

J is TRBJ1-5 and V is TRBV19; 7 bases fit TRBD1. This CDR3 has 16 amino acids. CDR1 LNHDA and CDR2 SQIVND come from the germline V gene (reference sequence). The ends lost 3 bases at V and 2 bases at J; junction bases unmatched: 7. The CDR3 DNA is TGTGCCAGTAGTATGTACAGGGGAGAGGGCAATCAGCCCCAGCATTTT. Protein: CASSMYRGEGNQPQHF. Drawing the rest from reference TRBV19 and TRBJ1-5, the complete variable domain is DGGITQSPKYLFRKEGQNVTLSCEQNLNHDAMYWYRQDPGQGLRLIYYSQIVNDFQKGDIAEGYSVSREKKESFPLTVTSAQKNPTAFYLCASSMYRGEGNQPQHFGDGTRLSIL.

CDR3 bases: TGTGCCAGCAGGACGACAGGGGGGGCCTACGAGCAGTACTTC. Translated, it gives CASRTTGGAYEQYF. V and J are TRBV6-5 and TRBJ2-7; 9 bases are shared with TRBD1. The V and J ends lost 6 bases and 2 bases, in that order; junction bases with no gene match: 5. The CDR3 has 14 amino acids. The germline V gene encodes CDR1 MNHEY and CDR2 SVGAGI.